This section outlines one T cell receptor beta chain sequence together with its context. What it binds is not known. The CDR3 has 15 residues. Trimming shortened V by 6 bases and J by 6 bases, and 20 bases separated the two germline ends. From germline, CDR1 is SNHLY and CDR2 FYNNEI. These data come from a study of cytomegalovirus exposure and HLA in healthy donors. Study-level findings and limits: In an earlier analysis, in roughly 580 donors, most V segments appeared productive either ~87% or ~30% of the time.

The study ran its PCR with 60 Vbeta and 13 Jbeta primers. Clones were read by immunoSEQ multiplex PCR, and TCRdb kept only the in-frame ones, dropping some. The table has 85,000 to 120,000 clones, roughly four fifths seen once; the top ten hold 1.5% to 2%. The genes are TRBV2 and TRBJ2-5; D possibly corresponds to TRBD1 (6 bases). The sequencing sample was made of PBMCs. This clonotype was sampled from a man in his fifties in good health and CMV-seronegative. CDR3 sequence: CASSRSVVRGKTQYF. The DNA of the CDR3 is TGTGCCAGCAGCCGGTCGGTAGTCAGGGGTAAGACCCAGTACTTC.